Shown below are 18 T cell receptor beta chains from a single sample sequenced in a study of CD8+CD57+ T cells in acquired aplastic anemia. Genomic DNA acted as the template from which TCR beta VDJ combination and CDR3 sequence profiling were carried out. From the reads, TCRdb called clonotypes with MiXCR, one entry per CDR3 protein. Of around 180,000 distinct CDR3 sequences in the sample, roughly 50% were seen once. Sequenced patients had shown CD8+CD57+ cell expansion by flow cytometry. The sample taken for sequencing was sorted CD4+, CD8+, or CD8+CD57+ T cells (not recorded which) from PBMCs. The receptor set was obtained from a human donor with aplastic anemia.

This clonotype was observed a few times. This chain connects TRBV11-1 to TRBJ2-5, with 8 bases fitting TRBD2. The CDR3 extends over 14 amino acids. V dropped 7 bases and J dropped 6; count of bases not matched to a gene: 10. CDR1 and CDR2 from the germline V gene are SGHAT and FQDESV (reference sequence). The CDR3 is CASTAGADIKTQYF. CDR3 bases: TGTGCCAGCACAGCGGGGGCTGATATAAAGACCCAGTACTTC. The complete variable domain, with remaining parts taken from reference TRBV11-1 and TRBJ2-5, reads EAEVAQSPRYKITEKSQAVAFWCDPISGHATLYWYRQILGQGPELLVQFQDESVVDDSQLPKDRFSAERLKGVDSTLKIQPAELGDSAMYLCASTAGADIKTQYFGPGTRLLVL.

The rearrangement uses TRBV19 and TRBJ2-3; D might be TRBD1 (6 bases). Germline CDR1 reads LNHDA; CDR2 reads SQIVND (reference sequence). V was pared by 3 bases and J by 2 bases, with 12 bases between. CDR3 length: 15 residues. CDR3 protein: CASSISGVLTDTQYF. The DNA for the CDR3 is TGTGCCAGTAGTATCTCAGGGGTCCTCACAGATACGCAGTATTTT.

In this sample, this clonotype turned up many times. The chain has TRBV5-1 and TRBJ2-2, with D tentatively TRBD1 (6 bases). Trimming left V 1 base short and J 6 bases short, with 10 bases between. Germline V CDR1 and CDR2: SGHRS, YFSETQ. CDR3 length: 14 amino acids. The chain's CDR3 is CASSLSSGAGELFF. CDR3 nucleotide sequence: TGCGCCAGCAGCTTGAGTTCAGGGGCCGGGGAGCTGTTTTTT.

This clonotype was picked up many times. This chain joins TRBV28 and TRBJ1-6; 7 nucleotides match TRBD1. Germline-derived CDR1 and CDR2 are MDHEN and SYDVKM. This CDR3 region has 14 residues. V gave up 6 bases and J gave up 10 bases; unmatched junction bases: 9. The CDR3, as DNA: TGTGCCAGCAGGTCACAGGGGTCCCACTCACCCCTCCACTTT. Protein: CASRSQGSHSPLHF.

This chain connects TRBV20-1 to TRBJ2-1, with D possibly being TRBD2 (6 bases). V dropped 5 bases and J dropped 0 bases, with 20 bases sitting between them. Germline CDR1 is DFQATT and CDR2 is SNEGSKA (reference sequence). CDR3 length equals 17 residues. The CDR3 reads CSAGTPSSASSYNEQFF. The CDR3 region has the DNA TGCAGTGCTGGGACCCCCTCTAGCGCGAGCTCCTACAATGAGCAGTTCTTC.

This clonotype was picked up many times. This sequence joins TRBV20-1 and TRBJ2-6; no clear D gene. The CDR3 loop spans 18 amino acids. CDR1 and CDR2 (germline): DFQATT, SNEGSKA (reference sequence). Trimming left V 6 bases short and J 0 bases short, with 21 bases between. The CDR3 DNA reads TGCAGTGCCCCACCTGGACCGGCTTCGTTCTCTGGGGCCAACGTCCTGACTTTC. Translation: CSAPPGPASFSGANVLTF.

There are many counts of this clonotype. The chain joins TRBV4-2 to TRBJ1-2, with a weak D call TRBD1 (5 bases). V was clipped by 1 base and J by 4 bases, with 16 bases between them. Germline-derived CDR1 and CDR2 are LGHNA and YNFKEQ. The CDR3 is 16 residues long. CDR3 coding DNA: TGTGCCAGCAGCCAAGGGCAAGGCAGGGAGGTCTATGGCTACACCTTC. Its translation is CASSQGQGREVYGYTF.

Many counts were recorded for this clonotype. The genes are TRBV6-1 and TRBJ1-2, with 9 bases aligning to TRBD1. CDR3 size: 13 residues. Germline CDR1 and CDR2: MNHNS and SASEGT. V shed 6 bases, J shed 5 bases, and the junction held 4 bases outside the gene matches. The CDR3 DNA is TGTGCCAGCAGCCGCGGACAGGGGTATGGCTACACCTTC. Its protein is CASSRGQGYGYTF.

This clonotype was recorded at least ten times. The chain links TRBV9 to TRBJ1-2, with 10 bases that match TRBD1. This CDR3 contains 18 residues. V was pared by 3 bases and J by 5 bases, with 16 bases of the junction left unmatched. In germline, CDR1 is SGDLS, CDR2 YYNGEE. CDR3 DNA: TGTGCCAGCAGCGCAAATGGCCCCCGACAGGGGGCTTGGTATGGCTACACCTTC. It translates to CASSANGPRQGAWYGYTF.

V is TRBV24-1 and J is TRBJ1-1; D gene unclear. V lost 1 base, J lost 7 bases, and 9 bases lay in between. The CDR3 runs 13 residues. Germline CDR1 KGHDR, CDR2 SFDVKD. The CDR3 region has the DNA TGTGCCACCAGTGATTTTTTATCAGATGAAGCTTTCTTT. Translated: CATSDFLSDEAFF.

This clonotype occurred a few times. CDR3 DNA: TGCGCCAGCAGCTTGCCCGAAGGGACAACTAATGAAAAACTGTTTTTT. Encoded protein: CASSLPEGTTNEKLFF. This chain joins TRBV5-1 and TRBJ1-4; D uncertain. V was pared by 1 base and J by 0 bases, with 10 bases between. The CDR3 covers 16 residues. Per the germline V gene, CDR1 is SGHRS and CDR2 is YFSETQ.

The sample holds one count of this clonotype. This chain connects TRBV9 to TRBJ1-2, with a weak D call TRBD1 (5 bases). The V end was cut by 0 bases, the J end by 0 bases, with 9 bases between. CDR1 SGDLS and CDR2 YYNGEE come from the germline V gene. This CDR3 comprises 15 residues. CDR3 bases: TGTGCCAGCAGCGTAGGACAGACCACTAACTATGGCTACACCTTC. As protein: CASSVGQTTNYGYTF.

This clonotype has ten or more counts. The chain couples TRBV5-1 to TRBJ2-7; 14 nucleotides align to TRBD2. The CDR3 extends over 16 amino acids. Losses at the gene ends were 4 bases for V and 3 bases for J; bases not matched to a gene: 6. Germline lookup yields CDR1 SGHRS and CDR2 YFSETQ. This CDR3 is CASSGGLAGGHYEQYF. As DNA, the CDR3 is TGCGCCAGCAGCGGCGGACTAGCGGGAGGACACTACGAGCAGTACTTC.

The CDR3, as DNA: TGTGCCAGCAGCTTAACCGGGGCGGGGCTGATGAACACCGGGGAGCTGTTTTTT. Its translation is CASSLTGAGLMNTGELFF. The rearrangement uses TRBV11-1 and TRBJ2-2; D possibly corresponds to TRBD2 (6 bases). CDR1 is SGHAT, CDR2 FQDESV, per germline (reference sequence). CDR3 length: 18 amino acids. Trimming left V 2 bases short and J 1 base short, with 17 bases between.

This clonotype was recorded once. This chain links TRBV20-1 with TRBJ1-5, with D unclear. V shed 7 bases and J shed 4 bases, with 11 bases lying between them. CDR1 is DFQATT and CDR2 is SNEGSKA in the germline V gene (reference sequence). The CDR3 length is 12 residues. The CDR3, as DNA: TGCAGTGTCAGGAGAGCGAATCAGCCCCAGCATTTT. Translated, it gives CSVRRANQPQHF.

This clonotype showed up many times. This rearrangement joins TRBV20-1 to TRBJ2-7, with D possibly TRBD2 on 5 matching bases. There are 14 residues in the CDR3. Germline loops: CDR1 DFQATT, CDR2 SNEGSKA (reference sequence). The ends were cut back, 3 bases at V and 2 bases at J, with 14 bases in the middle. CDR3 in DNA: TGCAGTGCTAGCCCGGAGGCGGGCCCCTACGAGCAGTACTTC. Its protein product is CSASPEAGPYEQYF.

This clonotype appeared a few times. CDR3 nucleotide sequence: TGTGCCAGCAGCTTAGGTTGGAACACTGAAGCTTTCTTT. Protein sequence: CASSLGWNTEAFF. The chain joins TRBV7-6 to TRBJ1-1; D remains unclear. Trimming pared 1 base from V and 1 base from J, leaving 4 bases between. Germline loops: CDR1 SGHVS, CDR2 FNYEAQ. The CDR3 totals 13 residues.

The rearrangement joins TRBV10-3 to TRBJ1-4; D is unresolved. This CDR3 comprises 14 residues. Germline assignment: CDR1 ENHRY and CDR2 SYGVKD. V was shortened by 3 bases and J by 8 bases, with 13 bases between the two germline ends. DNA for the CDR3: TGTGCCATCAGTGATCCGTCATCGGGGGAAAAACTGTTTTTT. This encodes CAISDPSSGEKLFF.